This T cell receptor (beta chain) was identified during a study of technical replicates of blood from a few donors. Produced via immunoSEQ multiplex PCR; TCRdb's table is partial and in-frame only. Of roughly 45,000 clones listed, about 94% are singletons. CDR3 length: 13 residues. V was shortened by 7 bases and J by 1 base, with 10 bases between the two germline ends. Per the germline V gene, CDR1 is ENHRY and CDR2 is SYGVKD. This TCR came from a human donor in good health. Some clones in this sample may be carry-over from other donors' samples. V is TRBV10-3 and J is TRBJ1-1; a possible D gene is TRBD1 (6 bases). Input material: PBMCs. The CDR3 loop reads CAIKGVGNTEAFF. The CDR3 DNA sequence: TGTGCCATCAAGGGGGTGGGGAACACTGAAGCTTTCTTT.